The rows below give T cell receptor beta chains drawn from one sample of a study of CD8 T cells in Susac syndrome. MiXCR was run by TCRdb on the immunoSEQ multiplex PCR reads, yielding one entry per CDR3 protein. The table has just over 300,000 distinct CDR3 sequences, about 90% seen once. Sequenced input: CD4+ T cells from PBMCs. These receptors all stem from a human donor with multiple sclerosis. CDR3s include the opening cysteine and the closing phenylalanine or tryptophan. D genes are given only for firm matches. Size tells how often a clone was seen (once, few, many) or the class of an expanded clone, and some rows leave it out.

NA TRBJ2-3 TRBV19 TRBD1 CASSTGSRLDRAGPDTQYF TGTGCCAGTAGTACGGGGTCCCGACTCGACAGGGCTGGCCCAGATACGCAGTATTTT
NA TRBJ1-5 TRBV12-3/TRBV12-4 TRBD1 CASRATGGYSNQPQHF TGTGCCAGCAGGGCTACAGGGGGGTATAGCAATCAGCCCCAGCATTTT
NA TRBJ1-2 TRBV12-3/TRBV12-4 NA CASSFKRRNYGYTF TGTGCCAGCAGTTTTAAACGACGCAACTATGGCTACACCTTC
NA TRBJ2-1 TRBV6-1 TRBD1 CASSGTGGIGEQFF TGTGCCAGCAGTGGTACAGGGGGGATTGGTGAGCAGTTCTTC
NA TRBJ1-6 TRBV12-3/TRBV12-4 NA CASLLTGSGSPLHF TGTGCCAGTCTCCTAACAGGGTCAGGATCACCCCTCCACTTT
NA TRBJ2-1 TRBV19 TRBD1 CASRSDRAAANEQFF TGTGCCAGTAGATCGGACAGGGCCGCCGCCAATGAGCAGTTCTTC
NA TRBJ1-1 TRBV15 NA CATQTGHNTEAFF TGTGCCACCCAAACAGGGCATAACACTGAAGCTTTCTTT
once TRBJ1-6 TRBV5-1 NA CASSFHSTSYNSPLHF TGCGCCAGCAGCTTTCACAGTACCTCCTATAATTCACCCCTCCACTTT
once TRBJ2-3 TRBV5-1 NA CASSSGIGDTQYF TGCGCCAGCAGCTCAGGCATAGGAGATACGCAGTATTTT
once TRBJ1-5 TRBV20-1 NA CSASIPGTPSNQPQHF TGCAGTGCTAGTATACCCGGGACACCGAGCAATCAGCCCCAGCATTTT
NA TRBJ2-7 TRBV20-1 NA CSARDPGGSSYEQYF TGCAGTGCTAGAGACCCCGGCGGAAGCTCCTACGAGCAGTACTTC
once TRBJ2-3 TRBV7-2 NA CASSLGGKRTDTQYF TGTGCCAGCAGCTTAGGGGGGAAACGCACAGATACGCAGTATTTT
NA TRBJ2-1 TRBV10-3 TRBD2 CATGGLAGAGEHFF TGTGCCACCGGGGGACTAGCGGGGGCGGGTGAGCATTTCTTC
NA TRBJ1-4 TRBV7-9 TRBD1 CASSPGEQGNEKLFF TGTGCCAGCAGCCCGGGGGAACAGGGGAATGAAAAACTGTTTTTT
NA TRBJ2-1 TRBV20-1 TRBD2 CSAKPSGGQGSYNEQFF TGCAGTGCTAAGCCTAGCGGGGGCCAAGGCTCCTACAATGAGCAGTTCTTC
NA TRBJ2-6 TRBV5-1 TRBD2 CASSLRGLNSGANVLTF TGCGCCAGCAGCTTGCGGGGACTAAACTCTGGGGCCAACGTCCTGACTTTC
NA TRBJ2-4 TRBV3-1 NA CASSHQGGIQYF TGTGCCAGCAGCCACCAGGGGGGTATTCAGTACTTC
NA TRBJ2-3 TRBV3-1 TRBD2 CASSQGRLAPDQTKDTQYF TGTGCCAGCAGCCAAGGTCGACTAGCTCCGGACCAGACCAAAGATACGCAGTATTTT
NA TRBJ2-5 TRBV6-5 TRBD2 CASRTSASQETQYF TGTGCCAGCAGAACTAGCGCCAGCCAAGAGACCCAGTACTTC
few TRBJ1-5 TRBV2 NA CASSERGIRDQPQHF TGTGCCAGCAGTGAACGGGGGATTAGGGATCAGCCCCAGCATTTT
NA TRBJ2-1 TRBV7-7 TRBD2 CASSLRGGPNNEQFF TGTGCTAGCAGCCTTCGCGGGGGGCCCAACAATGAGCAGTTCTTC
NA TRBJ1-2 TRBV29-1 TRBD1 CSAKQGNGYTF TGCAGCGCTAAACAGGGGAATGGCTACACCTTC
NA TRBJ2-7 TRBV7-6 NA CASSFDGYEQYF TGTGCCAGCAGCTTCGACGGGTACGAGCAGTACTTC
NA TRBJ2-5 TRBV9 NA CASSGSRDFQETQYF TGTGCCAGCAGCGGATCACGGGACTTCCAAGAGACCCAGTACTTC
NA TRBJ2-3 TRBV29-1 NA CSVSVIPALGTDTQYF TGCAGCGTTTCAGTTATACCGGCCTTGGGCACAGATACGCAGTATTTT
NA TRBJ2-7 TRBV3-1 TRBD2 CASSQGLAGVFEQYF TGTGCCAGCAGCCAAGGACTAGCGGGAGTCTTTGAGCAGTACTTC
NA TRBJ2-1 TRBV18 NA CATSPTQNNNEQFF TGTGCCACCTCCCCAACACAGAACAACAATGAGCAGTTCTTC
NA TRBJ2-1 TRBV7-8 NA CASSSIKGGGNNEQFF TGTGCCAGCAGCTCTATCAAAGGGGGAGGCAACAATGAGCAGTTCTTC
once TRBJ2-1 TRBV20-1 TRBD2 CSARVLAPDNEQFF TGCAGTGCTAGGGTACTAGCGCCAGACAATGAGCAGTTCTTC
NA TRBJ2-1 TRBV20-1 TRBD2 CSAGREWNEQFF TGCAGCGCCGGGCGGGAGTGGAATGAGCAGTTCTTC
NA TRBJ1-2 TRBV25-1 NA CASSADTGFYGYTF TGTGCCAGCAGTGCGGATACAGGGTTCTATGGCTACACCTTC
NA TRBJ1-6 TRBV10-3 NA CAISVGDGSPLHF TGTGCCATCAGTGTAGGGGATGGTTCACCCCTCCACTTT
few TRBJ2-1 TRBV12-3/TRBV12-4 NA CASSLNAYNEQFF TGTGCCAGCAGTTTGAACGCCTACAATGAGCAGTTCTTC
NA TRBJ1-2 TRBV4-1 NA CASSQEGGRDYGYTF TGCGCCAGCAGCCAAGAAGGAGGCAGGGACTATGGCTACACCTTC
NA TRBJ2-3 TRBV9 TRBD2 CASSRGLAGPDTQYF TGTGCCAGCAGCCGGGGACTAGCGGGCCCAGATACGCAGTATTTT
NA TRBJ1-6 TRBV7-9 NA CASCATTDNSPLHF TGTGCCAGCTGCGCGACGACCGATAATTCACCCCTCCACTTT
NA TRBJ1-5 TRBV20-1 NA CSARDWRDNQPQHF TGCAGTGCTAGAGATTGGCGAGATAATCAGCCCCAGCATTTT
NA TRBJ2-7 TRBV20-1 NA CSAHRGDAYEQYF TGCAGTGCCCACCGAGGGGACGCCTACGAGCAGTACTTC
NA TRBJ1-4 TRBV12-3/TRBV12-4 TRBD1 CASSDRQGRGKLFF TGTGCCAGCAGTGACAGACAGGGGCGCGGAAAACTGTTTTTT
NA TRBJ1-1 TRBV7-9 NA CASSPEARPEAFF TGTGCCAGCAGTCCTGAGGCCCGGCCTGAAGCTTTCTTT
NA TRBJ1-2 TRBV20-1 TRBD1 CSAERPGQGAVGYTF TGCAGTGCTGAGAGACCGGGACAGGGGGCAGTAGGCTACACCTTC
NA TRBJ2-5 TRBV5-8 NA CASSSGRLFQETQYF TGTGCCAGCAGCTCTGGCCGACTTTTCCAAGAGACCCAGTACTTC
NA TRBJ2-5 TRBV7-8 TRBD2 CASSQGLAGFFQETQYF TGTGCCAGCAGCCAGGGACTAGCGGGGTTCTTCCAAGAGACCCAGTACTTC
NA TRBJ2-5 TRBV7-2 TRBD2 CASSSRVLGLAGPETQYF TGTGCCAGCAGCTCCAGGGTACTGGGACTAGCGGGACCAGAGACCCAGTACTTC
NA TRBJ2-2 TRBV19 TRBD1 CASSKGTGLRTGELFF TGTGCCAGTAGTAAAGGGACAGGGTTGCGCACCGGGGAGCTGTTTTTT
NA TRBJ2-7 TRBV5-5 NA CASSSLTGTYEQYF TGTGCCAGCAGCTCCCTCACAGGGACCTACGAGCAGTACTTC
NA TRBJ2-1 TRBV2 TRBD2 CASRRGASGGVGEQFF TGTGCCAGCCGTCGAGGGGCTAGCGGGGGGGTGGGTGAGCAGTTCTTC
NA TRBJ2-1 TRBV5-4 TRBD2 CAGSFGGLAGDVDEQFF TGTGCCGGCAGCTTTGGGGGGCTAGCGGGAGATGTCGATGAGCAGTTCTTC
NA TRBJ2-3 TRBV2 TRBD2 CASRHIAGGQDTQYF TGTGCCAGCAGACACATAGCGGGGGGCCAGGATACGCAGTATTTT
NA TRBJ2-2 TRBV5-1 TRBD1 CASSLKVTGDTGELFF TGCGCCAGCAGCTTGAAGGTGACAGGGGACACCGGGGAGCTGTTTTTT
NA TRBJ2-1 TRBV19 NA CASSRSSYNEQFF TGTGCCAGTAGCCGGAGCTCCTACAATGAGCAGTTCTTC
NA TRBJ2-3 TRBV20-1 NA CSARSGFSTDTQYF TGCAGTGCTAGGAGCGGATTCAGCACAGATACGCAGTATTTT
NA TRBJ2-7 TRBV19 TRBD2 CASSSLAGALSYEQYF TGTGCCAGTAGTTCCTTAGCGGGGGCCCTCTCCTACGAGCAGTACTTC